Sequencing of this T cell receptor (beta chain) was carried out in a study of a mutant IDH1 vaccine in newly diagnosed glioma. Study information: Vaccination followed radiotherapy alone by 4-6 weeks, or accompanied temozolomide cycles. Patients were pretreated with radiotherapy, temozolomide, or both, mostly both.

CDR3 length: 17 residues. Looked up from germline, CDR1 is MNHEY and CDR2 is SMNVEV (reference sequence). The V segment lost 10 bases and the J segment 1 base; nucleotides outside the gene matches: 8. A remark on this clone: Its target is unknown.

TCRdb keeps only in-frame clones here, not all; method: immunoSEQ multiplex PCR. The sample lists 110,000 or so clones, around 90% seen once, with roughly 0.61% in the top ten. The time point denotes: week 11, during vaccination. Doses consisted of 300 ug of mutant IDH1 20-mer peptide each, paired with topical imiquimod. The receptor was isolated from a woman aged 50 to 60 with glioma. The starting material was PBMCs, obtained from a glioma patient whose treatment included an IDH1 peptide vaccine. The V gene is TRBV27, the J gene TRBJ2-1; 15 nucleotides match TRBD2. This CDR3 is CATRGLAGGTSYNEQFF. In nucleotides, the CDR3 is TGTGCCACTCGGGGACTAGCGGGAGGTACTTCCTACAATGAGCAGTTCTTC.